This passage covers 10 T cell receptor beta chains from one sample sequenced in a study of early T cells in non-severe SARS-CoV-2 infection (dated by TCRdb to the early 2020s). Library preparation used 5' RACE. TCRdb lists the instrument as NextSeq 500. Through fastp at Q25 and MiXCR, TCRdb rebuilt clones from the public reads, retaining in-frame beta chains. Every CDR3 protein is listed once, alongside the most common genes and DNA of its rows. The sample table records 50,000 to 60,000 distinct CDR3 sequences; 8% to 13% of these occur just once. Under 6% of the sample is taken by the ten largest. The sample consisted of whole blood. These receptor sequences come from an adult who was a healthcare worker with PCR-confirmed SARS-CoV-2 infection or an uninfected control (not recorded which).

In its sample, this clonotype was seen a few times. V and J are TRBV10-1 and TRBJ2-2; D is perhaps TRBD1 (6 bases). Germline CDR1 and CDR2: WNHNN and SYGVQD (reference sequence). The CDR3 runs 14 residues. Trimming removed 6 bases at V and 5 bases at J, with 13 bases between. CDR3 in amino acids: CASSARGGTGELFF. As DNA, the CDR3 is TGCGCCAGCAGCGCCAGGGGTGGAACCGGGGAGCTGTTTTTT.

Comments on this clonotype: It may be a read error: a sequence one base away is much more abundant. This sequence joins TRBV6-6 and TRBJ1-6, with TRBD1 matching 7 bases. The germline CDR1 and CDR2 sequences are MNHNY and SVGAGI (reference sequence). This CDR3 is 14 amino acids long. For the CDR3, the DNA is TGTGTCAGCATTCGGGACAGTAATAATTCACCCCTCCACTTT. This gives the protein CVSIRDSNNSPLHF.

This clonotype was detected many times. This chain links TRBV5-1 with TRBJ2-7; the D gene could be TRBD1 or TRBD2 (5 bases each). V was shortened by 6 bases and J by 3 bases, with 13 bases between the two germline ends. The CDR3 is made up of 13 amino acids. In germline, CDR1 is SGHRS, CDR2 YFSETQ. The CDR3 here is CASTVGPGYEQYF. For the CDR3, the DNA is TGCGCCAGCACCGTGGGACCGGGCTACGAGCAGTACTTC.

This clonotype occurred many times. CDR3 in amino acids: CASSHRGTQYF. The CDR3 DNA sequence: TGTGCCAGCAGCCACAGGGGGACGCAGTATTTT. V and J are TRBV11-1 and TRBJ2-3; 8 bases agree with TRBD1. The CDR3 has 11 residues. V shed 5 bases, J shed 9 bases, and the junction held 1 base outside the gene matches. Germline CDR1 and CDR2: SGHAT and FQDESV (reference sequence).

V is TRBV30 and J is TRBJ2-2; 7 bases agree with TRBD1. Germline assignment: CDR1 GTSNPN and CDR2 SVGIG (reference sequence). The CDR3 is 15 amino acids. Trimming cost V 3 bases and J 0 bases; bases outside gene matches: 4. Written as DNA, the CDR3 is TGTGCCTGGAGCCAAGGGACAGCGAACACCGGGGAGCTGTTTTTT. It encodes CAWSQGTANTGELFF.

This clonotype was detected only a few times. The chain couples TRBV20-1 to TRBJ2-1, with D perhaps matching TRBD1 or TRBD2 (5 bases each). Trimming pared 5 bases from V and 4 bases from J, leaving 15 bases between. Looked up from germline, CDR1 is DFQATT and CDR2 is SNEGSKA (reference sequence). The CDR3 sequence is 14 residues long. For the CDR3, the DNA is TGCAGTGCTGAACCCGGGACGATTTACAATGAGCAGTTCTTC. The encoded protein is CSAEPGTIYNEQFF.

This clonotype was seen only a few times. The V gene is TRBV30, the J gene TRBJ1-1; maybe TRBD1 (5 bases). This CDR3 region has 14 residues. Trimming removed 4 bases at V and 4 bases at J, with 16 bases between. Germline V gives CDR1 GTSNPN, CDR2 SVGIG (reference sequence). The CDR3 region is CAWTPRGASTEAFF. The CDR3 nucleotides read TGTGCCTGGACCCCGAGGGGCGCGAGCACTGAAGCTTTCTTT. Complete variable domain (other parts from reference TRBV30 and TRBJ1-1): SQTIHQWPATLVQPVGSPLSLECTVEGTSNPNLYWYRQAAGRGLQLLFYSVGIGQISSEVPQNLSASRPQDRQFILSSKKLLLSDSGFYLCAWTPRGASTEAFFGQGTRLTVV.

With regard to this clonotype: A much more abundant neighbour one base away suggests this may be a read error. The chain carries TRBV29-1 and TRBJ2-1, with TRBD2 matching 7 bases. CDR1 SQVTM and CDR2 ANQGSEA come from the germline V gene. V gave up 1 base and J gave up 2 bases; unmatched junction bases: 14. The CDR3 has 18 amino acids. The CDR3 sequence is CSVEGDQLARFPYNEQFF. CDR3 nucleotide sequence: TGCAGCGTTGAAGGTGACCAACTAGCGCGATTCCCCTACAATGAGCAGTTCTTC.

This clonotype was seen repeatedly, ten times or more. The genes are TRBV6-5 and TRBJ1-1; the D gene is possibly TRBD1 (6 bases). In germline, CDR1 is MNHEY, CDR2 SVGAGI. The CDR3 totals 15 residues. Trimming cost V 2 bases and J 5 bases, with 15 bases left between them. The DNA of the CDR3 is TGTGCCAGCAGTTACCCAGGGGCCAGGGCGACTGAAGCTTTCTTT. The encoded protein is CASSYPGARATEAFF.

This chain connects TRBV6-5 to TRBJ1-2, with 8 bases matching TRBD1. After removal of 2 bases from V and 6 bases from J, the junction contained 8 bases not matched to a gene. The CDR3 covers 15 residues. The germline V gene encodes CDR1 MNHEY and CDR2 SVGAGI. The CDR3 loop reads CASSYIGQGADGYTF. CDR3 bases: TGTGCCAGCAGTTACATCGGGCAGGGGGCGGATGGCTACACCTTC.